Listed here are 17 T cell receptor beta chains from one sample, sequenced in a study of T cell responses to AZD1222 COVID-19 vaccine. The repertoire was sequenced with immunoSEQ multiplex PCR; TCRdb's copy has only in-frame clones and lacks some. The profile covers over 100,000 clones, with 93% appearing a single time and around 5% taken by the ten largest. The sequenced sample was peripheral blood, obtained on day 0 of AZD1222 vaccination. The receptors shown here come from an adult in good health.

The rearrangement joins TRBV21-1 to TRBJ1-2. TRBV21-1 is marked as a pseudogene. The CDR3 runs 20 residues. Written as DNA, the CDR3 is TGTGCCAGCAGCAAAGAGGGGATGGGGGGAAGTAGTTCCTCTCTAGCTGGCTACACCTTC. Its translation is CASSKEGMGGSSSSLAGYTF.

The chain employs TRBV10-3 and TRBJ1-1; the match to TRBD1 covers 9 bases. The CDR3 loop spans 14 amino acids. V shed 10 bases, J shed 1 base, and the junction held 7 bases outside the gene matches. Germline lookup yields CDR1 ENHRY and CDR2 SYGVKD. The CDR3 loop reads CATLTGGWNTEAFF. DNA of the CDR3: TGTGCCACACTGACAGGGGGATGGAACACTGAAGCTTTCTTT.

The rearrangement uses TRBV6-2 or TRBV6-3 and TRBJ2-2; 7 bases map to TRBD1. The V gene's germline CDR1 is MNHEY and CDR2 SVGEGT. CDR3 length: 16 amino acids. V shed 6 bases, J shed 0 bases, and the junction held 7 bases outside the gene matches. The CDR3 spells CASSPGQAANTGELFF. CDR3 sequence (DNA): TGTGCCAGCAGCCCTGGACAGGCAGCGAACACCGGGGAGCTGTTTTTT.

This rearrangement joins TRBV3-1 (or the pseudogene TRBV3-2) to TRBJ2-1; TRBD2 agrees at 9 bases. After removal of 1 base from V and 8 bases from J, the junction contained 24 bases not matched to a gene. CDR1 and CDR2 (germline): LGHDT, YNNKEL (reference sequence). CDR3 length equals 21 residues. The CDR3 DNA is TGTGCCAGCAGCCAAGCGTTCTCCATTGCGGGAGGGTCCCTTTTTGTGGATGAGCAGTTCTTC. It is translated as CASSQAFSIAGGSLFVDEQFF.

This chain links TRBV7-9 with TRBJ2-5; 9 positions agree with TRBD2. CDR1 is SEHNR, CDR2 FQNEAQ, per germline (reference sequence). The CDR3 covers 14 residues. After removal of 5 bases from V and 4 bases from J, the junction contained 5 bases not matched to a gene. CDR3 in amino acids: CASSTQAGGETQYF. CDR3 nucleotide sequence: TGTGCCAGCAGCACTCAAGCGGGAGGAGAGACCCAGTACTTC.

V gene TRBV5-5 combines with J gene TRBJ2-3, with D unresolved. Germline V CDR1 and CDR2: SGHKS, YYEKEE (reference sequence). V shed 0 bases and J shed 2 bases, with 7 bases lying between them. There are 14 residues in the CDR3. DNA of the CDR3: TGTGCCAGCAGCTTGGGAGCCCCCACAGATACGCAGTATTTT. The encoded protein is CASSLGAPTDTQYF.

J is TRBJ2-2 and V is TRBV10-2; TRBD2 aligns across 11 bases. The CDR3 has 18 residues. V trimming: 7 bases; J trimming: 4 bases; junction bases outside the gene matches: 14. CDR1 WSHSY and CDR2 SAAADI come from the germline V gene. In DNA, the CDR3 is TGCGCCAGCAAATCACTAGCGGGGGACCGGGGTAGCACCGGGGAGCTGTTTTTT. Translated: CASKSLAGDRGSTGELFF.

V and J are TRBV30 and TRBJ2-7; D is undetermined. This CDR3 contains 14 residues. Germline CDR1 and CDR2: GTSNPN and SVGIG (reference sequence). The V and J ends lost 0 bases and 1 base respectively, with 10 bases between them. As DNA, the CDR3 is TGTGCCTGGAGTGTTTTTTACGGATCCTACGAGCAGTACTTC. Translation: CAWSVFYGSYEQYF.

V is TRBV7-8 and J is TRBJ2-1; 13 nucleotides match TRBD2. Losses at the gene ends were 5 bases for V and 9 bases for J; bases not matched to a gene: 10. CDR3 length: 16 residues. The germline gives CDR1 SGHVS, CDR2 FQNEAQ. In DNA, the CDR3 is TGTGCCAGCAGCCCAAGGACTAGCGGGAGCCTTAGTGAGCAGTTCTTC. It specifies CASSPRTSGSLSEQFF.

This clone was counted a single time. This chain joins TRBV15 and TRBJ2-7; TRBD2 might be the D (5 bases). The CDR3 is made up of 15 amino acids. The germline CDR1 and CDR2 sequences are LNHNV and YYDKDF (reference sequence). The germline V and J ends were trimmed by 7 bases and 7 bases, with 23 bases remaining between them. The CDR3: CATKPGGSSSWEQYF. CDR3 nucleotide sequence: TGTGCCACCAAACCCGGAGGCTCGTCTTCTTGGGAGCAGTACTTC.

The chain recombines TRBV11-2 with TRBJ1-4, with unresolved D. The CDR3 has 14 residues. CDR1 SGHAT and CDR2 FQNNGV come from the germline V gene. V lost 6 bases and J lost 8, with 16 bases in between. The CDR3 region has the DNA TGTGCCAGCAGTGTCGCGATTGTAGGCGAAAAACTGTTTTTT. Translating gives CASSVAIVGEKLFF.

The rearrangement joins TRBV20-1 to TRBJ2-3; 8 bases align to TRBD2. Germline CDR1 reads DFQATT; CDR2 reads SNEGSKA (reference sequence). Losses at the gene ends were 3 bases for V and 4 bases for J; bases not matched to a gene: 6. The CDR3 loop spans 14 amino acids. In DNA, the CDR3 is TGCAGTGCTAGTGGTAGCGGGATTGCAGATACGCAGTATTTT. Protein sequence: CSASGSGIADTQYF.

This chain connects TRBV7-9 to TRBJ1-2, with D perhaps TRBD1 (6 bases). The CDR3 runs 13 residues. Germline CDR1 SEHNR, CDR2 FQNEAQ (reference sequence). V was shortened by 5 bases and J by 13 bases, with 20 bases between the two germline ends. The CDR3 nucleotides are TGTGCCAGCAGCCATCCTACGGGACAATCCCCCACCTTC. Translating it yields CASSHPTGQSPTF.

The rearrangement links TRBV29-1 to TRBJ1-2; D unresolved. This CDR3 region has 12 residues. Germline V gives CDR1 SQVTM, CDR2 ANQGSEA. Trimming took off 2 bases at V and 7 bases at J, with 11 bases between the two ends. The CDR3, as DNA: TGCAGCGTTGAAATTACGGGAGTTGGCTACACCTTC. Encoded protein: CSVEITGVGYTF. The whole variable domain, filled in from reference TRBV29-1 and TRBJ1-2, reads SAVISQKPSRDICQRGTSLTIQCQVDSQVTMMFWYRQQPGQSLTLIATANQGSEATYESGFVIDKFPISRPNLTFSTLTVSNMSPEDSSIYLCSVEITGVGYTFGSGTRLTVV.

The rearrangement links TRBV6-1 to TRBJ2-7, with 7 bases lining up with TRBD1. Germline V gene sequence: CDR1 MNHNS, CDR2 SASEGT. The CDR3 contains 15 residues. V was clipped by 1 base and J by 4 bases; unmatched bases: 7. CDR3 coding DNA: TGTGCCAGCAGTGAAGGGCCGGGACAGAGTTACGAGCAGTACTTC. Translated, it gives CASSEGPGQSYEQYF.

This chain joins TRBV15 and TRBJ2-3; D gene unclear. CDR1 and CDR2 from the germline V gene are LNHNV and YYDKDF (reference sequence). This CDR3 spans 14 amino acids. The germline V and J ends were trimmed by 0 bases and 7 bases, with 11 bases remaining between them. The CDR3 loop reads CATSRDRALNTQYF. Written as DNA, the CDR3 is TGTGCCACCAGCAGAGACCGGGCCCTCAATACGCAGTATTTT.

The J gene is TRBJ2-3, the V gene TRBV3-1 (or the pseudogene TRBV3-2); 12 bases align to TRBD2. Germline lookup yields CDR1 LGHDT and CDR2 YNNKEL (reference sequence). CDR3 length: 16 residues. V lost 5 bases, J lost 1 base, and 4 bases stayed unmatched. The CDR3 spells CASSAGLAGRTDTQYF. Written as DNA, the CDR3 is TGTGCCAGCAGCGCAGGACTAGCGGGACGCACAGATACGCAGTATTTT.